The 26 T cell receptor beta chains below all came from one sample that was sequenced in a study of blood T cell repertoires in COVID-19. Only in-frame clones appear in the TCRdb table, and some are missing; sequencing was by immunoSEQ multiplex PCR. The sample comprises 53,000 or so clones, roughly 76% of which are singletons, and 22% rests with the top ten. The sequenced sample was peripheral blood. These TCRs come from a man aged 45 to 65 with active or convalescent COVID-19.

Regarding this clone: Other nucleotide sequences in the sample specify the same CDR3. The chain couples TRBV12-3 or TRBV12-4 to TRBJ1-1, with D perhaps matching TRBD1 (5 bases). CDR3 length equals 13 residues. V gave up 3 bases and J gave up 4 bases, with 9 bases separating them. The CDR3 DNA is TGTGCCAGCAGTTTGTCAGGGCGCACTGAAGCTTTCTTT. This sequence encodes CASSLSGRTEAFF.

This chain connects TRBV11-2 to TRBJ2-7; a weak D match, TRBD2 (6 bases). Germline-derived CDR1 and CDR2 are SGHAT and FQNNGV. The CDR3 runs to 14 residues. The V gene lost 1 base and the J gene lost 4 bases, with 11 bases spanning the gap. In DNA, the CDR3 is TGTGCCAGCAGCTTAGGAACCGGGGGATACGAGCAGTACTTC. Its translation: CASSLGTGGYEQYF.

V usage is TRBV29-1 and J usage is TRBJ1-3, with 7 bases aligning to TRBD1. V lost 6 bases and J lost 2; bases outside the gene matches: 10. This CDR3 comprises 15 residues. CDR1 and CDR2 (germline): SQVTM, ANQGSEA. CDR3 residues: CSVADGTAPGNTIYF. CDR3 bases: TGCAGCGTCGCGGATGGGACAGCCCCTGGAAACACCATATATTTT.

The rearrangement uses TRBV27 and TRBJ2-1, with D uncertain. The CDR3 consists of 14 residues. Germline V CDR1 and CDR2: MNHEY, SMNVEV (reference sequence). V was trimmed by 0 bases and J by 10 bases, leaving 13 bases between them. The CDR3 DNA reads as TGTGCCAGCAGTTTATCTCCGGCCAGGTTCGAGCAGTTCTTC. It codes for CASSLSPARFEQFF.

The chain employs TRBV2 and TRBJ2-7, with 9 bases lining up with TRBD1. The germline V gene has CDR1 SNHLY and CDR2 FYNNEI. V shed 6 bases, J shed 8 bases, and the junction held 14 bases outside the gene matches. The CDR3 has 15 residues. DNA of the CDR3: TGTGCCAGCAGAGCAACAGGGGGCAGTACAGGGCAGCAGTACTTC. Amino acid sequence: CASRATGGSTGQQYF.

The gene calls are TRBV6-6 and TRBJ1-2; a possible D gene is TRBD1 (6 bases). Germline loops: CDR1 MNHNY, CDR2 SVGAGI (reference sequence). V gave up 6 bases and J gave up 5 bases, with 10 bases separating them. The CDR3 is made up of 12 amino acids. The CDR3 region is CASRQGRYGYTF. The CDR3 coding sequence is TGTGCCAGCAGACAGGGAAGATATGGCTACACCTTC.

The genes are TRBV19 and TRBJ1-2; D perhaps matches TRBD1 (6 bases). CDR1 LNHDA and CDR2 SQIVND come from the germline V gene (reference sequence). The V and J ends lost 1 base and 3 bases respectively, with 12 bases between them. There are 15 residues in the CDR3. DNA for the CDR3: TGTGCCAGTAGTATAGGTCTGACAGGATACTATGGCTACACCTTC. It specifies CASSIGLTGYYGYTF.

The V gene is TRBV5-1, the J gene TRBJ2-5; maybe TRBD1 (5 bases). Trimming stripped 3 bases from V and 5 bases from J, with 17 bases between. The CDR3 length is 15 residues. CDR1 SGHRS and CDR2 YFSETQ come from the germline V gene. The CDR3 DNA follows: TGCGCCAGCAGCTCCCCCTGGCAGGGCTGGGAGACCCAGTACTTC. As protein: CASSSPWQGWETQYF.

The chain couples TRBV6-2 or TRBV6-3 to TRBJ1-1; D not resolved. Germline-derived CDR1 and CDR2 are MNHEY and SVGEGT. With 0 bases removed from V and 2 bases from J, the gap between germline ends came to 4 bases. CDR3 length equals 13 residues. CDR3: CASSYSSNTEAFF. The CDR3 nucleotides read TGTGCCAGCAGTTACTCCTCTAACACTGAAGCTTTCTTT.

The rearrangement uses TRBV5-6 and TRBJ2-5, with D possibly TRBD1 on 5 matching bases. This CDR3 is 16 amino acids long. Germline CDR1 and CDR2: SGHDT and YYEEEE. Trimming stripped 4 bases from V and 5 bases from J, with 21 bases between. Here the CDR3 DNA reads TGTGCCAGCAGCGTCCCGGTGCAGGGTGGGCTGGAGACCCAGTACTTC. Translating gives CASSVPVQGGLETQYF.

This clone was seen just once. The chain employs TRBV7-9 and TRBJ1-2, with TRBD1 as a possible D gene (5 bases). CDR3 length: 15 residues. V lost 1 base to trimming and J lost 5 bases, with 14 bases between them. Per germline, CDR1 SEHNR and CDR2 FQNEAQ (reference sequence). The CDR3 coding sequence is TGTGCCAGCAGCTTAGGTGGGCAGGGTGCGTATGGCTACACCTTC. Protein product: CASSLGGQGAYGYTF.

The rearrangement links TRBV7-8 to TRBJ2-7; 8 bases are shared with TRBD1. This CDR3 is 13 amino acids long. Germline loops: CDR1 SGHVS, CDR2 FQNEAQ. V gave up 3 bases and J gave up 7 bases; unmatched junction bases: 5. The CDR3 reads CASSLDRALEQYF. In nucleotides, the CDR3 is TGTGCCAGCAGCTTGGACAGGGCACTGGAGCAGTACTTC. Variable domain in full (rest from reference TRBV7-8 and TRBJ2-7): GAGVSQSPRYKVAKRGQDVALRCDPISGHVSLFWYQQALGQGPEFLTYFQNEAQLDKSGLPSDRFFAERPEGSVSTLKIQRTQQEDSAVYLCASSLDRALEQYFGPGTRLTVT.

The rearrangement joins TRBV5-4 to TRBJ1-2; D gene ambiguous. CDR3 length: 14 amino acids. Germline CDR1 is SGHNT and CDR2 is YYREEE (reference sequence). Trimming shortened V by 0 bases and J by 4 bases, and 10 bases separated the two germline ends. CDR3 loop: CASSLGSTVYGYTF. The CDR3 bases are TGTGCCAGCAGCTTGGGGAGTACCGTCTATGGCTACACCTTC.

This rearrangement joins TRBV11-1 to TRBJ1-6, with unresolved D. This CDR3 spans 13 amino acids. Trimming removed 1 base from V and 9 bases from J, with 7 bases in between. CDR1 is SGHAT and CDR2 is FQDESV in the germline V gene (reference sequence). The CDR3 loop reads CASSLESVSPLHF. In DNA form, the CDR3 reads TGTGCCAGCAGCTTAGAGAGTGTTTCACCCCTCCACTTT. Full variable domain (rest looked up from reference TRBV11-1 and TRBJ1-6): EAEVAQSPRYKITEKSQAVAFWCDPISGHATLYWYRQILGQGPELLVQFQDESVVDDSQLPKDRFSAERLKGVDSTLKIQPAELGDSAMYLCASSLESVSPLHFGNGTRLTVT.

The gene calls are TRBV30 and TRBJ2-3; D not resolved. Trimming removed 0 bases from V and 2 bases from J, with 9 bases in between. Germline V lookup: CDR1 GTSNPN, CDR2 SVGIG (reference sequence). The length of the CDR3 is 14 residues. The CDR3 reads CAWSVRTVTDTQYF. The DNA of the CDR3 is TGTGCCTGGAGTGTTAGAACGGTCACAGATACGCAGTATTTT.

V and J are TRBV6-2 or TRBV6-3 and TRBJ1-5, with D possibly TRBD1 on 5 matching bases. The germline CDR1 and CDR2 sequences are MNHEY and SVGEGT. The CDR3 runs to 14 residues. V lost 2 bases to trimming and J lost 7 bases, with 12 bases between them. The chain's CDR3 is CASSYADSAQPQHF. The CDR3 DNA is TGTGCCAGCAGTTACGCCGACAGCGCGCAGCCCCAGCATTTT.

The genes are TRBV19 and TRBJ1-5, with a tentative D call TRBD1 (6 bases). The V gene lost 0 bases and the J gene lost 7 bases, with 10 bases spanning the gap. Per the germline V gene, CDR1 is LNHDA and CDR2 is SQIVND (reference sequence). This CDR3 region has 14 residues. The CDR3 region has the DNA TGTGCCAGTAGTATAGACCTACAGGGACAGCCCCAGCATTTT. It codes for CASSIDLQGQPQHF.

V usage is TRBV9 and J usage is TRBJ1-2; unclear D gene. The CDR3 spans 12 residues. Per the germline V gene, CDR1 is SGDLS and CDR2 is YYNGEE. Trimming stripped 2 bases from V and 6 bases from J, with 8 bases between. In nucleotides, the CDR3 is TGTGCCAGCAGCGTTGACAATCATGGCTACACCTTC. Protein sequence: CASSVDNHGYTF.

Comments on this clone: A much bigger clone sits one base away, suggesting this may be a read error. The chain combines TRBV19 with TRBJ1-1, with D perhaps TRBD1 (6 bases). In germline, CDR1 is LNHDA, CDR2 SQIVND (reference sequence). CDR3 length: 13 amino acids. CDR3: CPSQVGAGGGAFF. The DNA of the CDR3 is TGTCCCAGCCAAGTGGGGGCGGGGGGGGGAGCTTTCTTT.

This clone was recorded only once. This sequence joins TRBV7-2 and TRBJ2-5, with TRBD2 matching 7 bases. Trimming removed 5 bases from V and 4 bases from J; junction bases left unmatched: 7. In germline, CDR1 is SGHTA, CDR2 FQGNSA. This CDR3 is built from 14 residues. The CDR3 DNA is TGTGCCAGCAGCATCGGGGGAGGGGCAGAGACCCAGTACTTC. It is translated as CASSIGGGAETQYF.

The rearrangement links TRBV25-1 to TRBJ2-7, with D maybe TRBD1 (5 bases). The CDR3 has 14 residues. V gave up 5 bases and J gave up 2 bases, with 13 bases separating them. Germline CDR1 is MGHDK and CDR2 is SYGVNS. CDR3 in amino acids: CASSTPGQAYEQYF. The DNA of the CDR3 is TGTGCCAGCAGTACTCCAGGACAAGCCTACGAGCAGTACTTC.

V usage is TRBV30 and J usage is TRBJ2-4, with a tentative D call TRBD1 (5 bases). Germline CDR1 and CDR2: GTSNPN and SVGIG (reference sequence). The V end was cut by 4 bases, the J end by 8 bases, with 12 bases between. CDR3 length equals 12 residues. The CDR3 sequence: CAWKIGVHIQYF. The CDR3 DNA follows: TGTGCCTGGAAGATAGGGGTCCACATTCAGTACTTC.

This sequence joins TRBV27 and TRBJ1-6, with 7 bases aligning to TRBD1. Germline lookup yields CDR1 MNHEY and CDR2 SMNVEV (reference sequence). V dropped 2 bases and J dropped 0; count of bases not matched to a gene: 4. The CDR3 loop spans 17 amino acids. The DNA of the CDR3 is TGTGCCAGCAGTTTAGGGCGACAGGGCTCCTATAATTCACCCCTCCACTTT. Its protein is CASSLGRQGSYNSPLHF.

This rearrangement joins TRBV2 to TRBJ1-1; D is ambiguous. Deletions cut 2 bases from V and 4 bases from J, with 17 bases between. Germline lookup yields CDR1 SNHLY and CDR2 FYNNEI. The CDR3 totals 16 residues. CDR3 bases: TGTGCCAGCAGTGAATCGGCTGGGTGGCGCGGCACTGAAGCTTTCTTT. Its protein product is CASSESAGWRGTEAFF.

The chain links TRBV6-6 to TRBJ2-7; D unclear. The ends were cut back, 6 bases at V and 6 bases at J, with 15 bases in the middle. The CDR3 runs 13 residues. The germline gives CDR1 MNHNY, CDR2 SVGAGI (reference sequence). The DNA for the CDR3 is TGTGCCAGCAGACGCGATTCCAGGTTCGAGCAGTACTTC. Encoded protein: CASRRDSRFEQYF.

The sample holds one count of this clone. The rearrangement joins TRBV19 to TRBJ2-7; D is possibly TRBD1 (5 bases). The germline V gene encodes CDR1 LNHDA and CDR2 SQIVND (reference sequence). Trimming took 6 bases from V and 2 from J, leaving 14 bases between them. The CDR3 extends over 14 amino acids. CDR3 sequence: CASSMALGPYEQYF. CDR3 sequence (DNA): TGTGCCAGTAGCATGGCCCTGGGGCCCTACGAGCAGTACTTC.